This entry features one T cell receptor (beta chain) sequence. In the original analysis: Reference gene primer amplification in the assay estimated nucleated cell counts. Here immunoSEQ multiplex PCR was the method, and the copy in TCRdb shows in-frame clones only, minus some. V and J calls and clone size are copied from that table; D and trimming were computed from the DNA. The sample holds 110,000 or so clones; 75% to 90% are singletons and the top ten take roughly 5%. This sample was included in a study of blood T cell repertoires in COVID-19. Study at large: COVID-19 samples from acute and convalescent phases originated in the United States, Italy and Spain. T cells, B-cell-depleted T cells, or PBMCs supplied cDNA or gDNA.

The length of the CDR3 is 13 residues. Germline V CDR1 and CDR2: SGHTA, FQGTGA. The V gene lost 0 bases and the J gene lost 7 bases, with 9 bases spanning the gap. Seattle-derived patients entered the study during active infection and were followed longitudinally. This TCR was recovered from a woman aged 55 to 70 with COVID-19, enrolled during active disease. This chain joins TRBV7-3 and TRBJ1-1, with D possibly TRBD1 on 5 matching bases. Sequenced material: peripheral blood. The CDR3: CASSLTGQDEAFF. In DNA form, the CDR3 reads TGTGCCAGCAGCTTAACCGGACAAGATGAAGCTTTCTTT.